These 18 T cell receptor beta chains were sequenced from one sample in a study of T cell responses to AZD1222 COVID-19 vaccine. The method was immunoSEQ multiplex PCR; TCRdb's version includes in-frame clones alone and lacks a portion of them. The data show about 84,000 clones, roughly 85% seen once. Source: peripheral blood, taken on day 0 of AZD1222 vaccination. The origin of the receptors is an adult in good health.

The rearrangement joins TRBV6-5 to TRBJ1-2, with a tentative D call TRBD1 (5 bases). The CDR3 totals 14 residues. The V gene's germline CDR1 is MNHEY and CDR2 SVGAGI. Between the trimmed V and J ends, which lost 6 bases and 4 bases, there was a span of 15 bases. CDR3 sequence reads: CASRSVGRGYGYTF. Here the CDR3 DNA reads TGTGCCAGCAGATCGGTGGGGCGAGGCTATGGCTACACCTTC.

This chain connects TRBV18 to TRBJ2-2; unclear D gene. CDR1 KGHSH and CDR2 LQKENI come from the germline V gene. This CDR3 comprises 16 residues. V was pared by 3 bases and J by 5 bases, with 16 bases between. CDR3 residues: CASSPGWGITTGELFF. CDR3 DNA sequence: TGTGCCAGCTCACCGGGTTGGGGTATCACGACCGGGGAGCTGTTTTTT.

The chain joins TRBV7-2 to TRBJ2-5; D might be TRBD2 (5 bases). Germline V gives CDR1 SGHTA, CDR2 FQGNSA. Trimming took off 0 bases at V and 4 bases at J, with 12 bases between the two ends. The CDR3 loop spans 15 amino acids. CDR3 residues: CASSLAVLRVETQYF. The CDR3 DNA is TGTGCCAGCAGCTTAGCGGTCCTGCGGGTAGAGACCCAGTACTTC.

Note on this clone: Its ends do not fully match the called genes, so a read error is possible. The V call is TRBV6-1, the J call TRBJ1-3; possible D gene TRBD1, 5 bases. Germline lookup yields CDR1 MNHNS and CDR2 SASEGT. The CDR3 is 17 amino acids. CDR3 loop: CASREAGSFERGNTIYF. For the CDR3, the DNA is TGTGCCAGCAGGGAAGCAGGGTCCTTCGAACGCGGAAACACCATATATTTT.

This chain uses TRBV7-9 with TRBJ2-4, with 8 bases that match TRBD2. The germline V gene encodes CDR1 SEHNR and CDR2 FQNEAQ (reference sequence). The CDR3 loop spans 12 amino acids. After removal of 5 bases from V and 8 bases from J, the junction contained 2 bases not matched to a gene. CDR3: CASSLRGDIQYF. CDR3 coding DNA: TGTGCCAGCAGCCTGCGGGGGGACATTCAGTACTTC.

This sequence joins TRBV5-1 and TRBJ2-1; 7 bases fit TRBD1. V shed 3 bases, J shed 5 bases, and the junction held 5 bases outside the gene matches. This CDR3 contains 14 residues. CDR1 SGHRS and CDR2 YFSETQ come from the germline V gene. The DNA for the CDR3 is TGCGCCAGCAGCTCCTGGGGACAGAACAATGAGCAGTTCTTC. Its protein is CASSSWGQNNEQFF.

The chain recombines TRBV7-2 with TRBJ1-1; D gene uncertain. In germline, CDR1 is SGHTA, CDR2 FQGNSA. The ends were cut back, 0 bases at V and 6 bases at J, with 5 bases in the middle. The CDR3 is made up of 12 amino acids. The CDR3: CASSLALSEAFF. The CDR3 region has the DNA TGTGCCAGCAGCTTAGCTCTCTCTGAAGCTTTCTTT.

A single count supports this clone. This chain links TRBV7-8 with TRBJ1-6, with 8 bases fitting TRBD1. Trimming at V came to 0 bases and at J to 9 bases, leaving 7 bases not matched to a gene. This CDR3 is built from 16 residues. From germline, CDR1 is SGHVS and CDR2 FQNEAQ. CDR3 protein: CASSLAGTGLGSPLHF. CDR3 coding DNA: TGTGCCAGCAGCTTAGCCGGGACAGGACTAGGTTCACCCCTCCACTTT.

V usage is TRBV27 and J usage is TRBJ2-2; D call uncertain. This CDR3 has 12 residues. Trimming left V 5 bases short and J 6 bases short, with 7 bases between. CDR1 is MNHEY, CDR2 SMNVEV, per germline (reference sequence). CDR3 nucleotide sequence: TGTGCCAGCAGTGACCGTCCCGGGGAGCTGTTTTTT. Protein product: CASSDRPGELFF.

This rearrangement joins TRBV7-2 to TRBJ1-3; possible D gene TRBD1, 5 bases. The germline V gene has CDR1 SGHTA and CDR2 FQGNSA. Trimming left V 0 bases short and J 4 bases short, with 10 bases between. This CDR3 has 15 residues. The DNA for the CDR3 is TGTGCCAGCAGCTTAGCGCCAGGGAGCGGAAACACCATATATTTT. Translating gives CASSLAPGSGNTIYF. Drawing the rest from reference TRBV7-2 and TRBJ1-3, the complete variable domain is GAGVSQSPSNKVTEKGKDVELRCDPISGHTALYWYRQSLGQGLEFLIYFQGNSAPDKSGLPSDRFSAERTGGSVSTLTIQRTQQEDSAVYLCASSLAPGSGNTIYFGEGSWLTVV.

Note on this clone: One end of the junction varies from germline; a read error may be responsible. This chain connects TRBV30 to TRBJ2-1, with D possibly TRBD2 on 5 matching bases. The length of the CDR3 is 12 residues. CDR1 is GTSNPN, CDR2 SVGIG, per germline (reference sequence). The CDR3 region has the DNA TGTGCCTGGGAGGCCCGTCCCCATGGACTTATCTTC. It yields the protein CAWEARPHGLIF.

In DNA, the CDR3 is TGTGCCAGTAGTATCCGGGGGGGTAGCAATCAGCCCCAGCATTTT. Protein sequence: CASSIRGGSNQPQHF. J is TRBJ1-5 and V is TRBV19; TRBD1 might be the D (5 bases). The V gene's germline CDR1 is LNHDA and CDR2 SQIVND (reference sequence). This CDR3 region has 15 residues. The ends were cut back, 3 bases at V and 0 bases at J, with 9 bases in the middle. Full variable domain (rest looked up from reference TRBV19 and TRBJ1-5): DGGITQSPKYLFRKEGQNVTLSCEQNLNHDAMYWYRQDPGQGLRLIYYSQIVNDFQKGDIAEGYSVSREKKESFPLTVTSAQKNPTAFYLCASSIRGGSNQPQHFGDGTRLSIL.

The CDR3: CASSLYNQDGSEAFF. In DNA form, the CDR3 reads TGTGCCAGCAGCCTATATAATCAGGACGGTAGTGAAGCTTTCTTT. The chain links TRBV6-5 to TRBJ1-1; D unresolved. The V gene lost 6 bases and the J gene lost 7 bases, with 21 bases spanning the gap. Germline CDR1 and CDR2: MNHEY and SVGAGI. The CDR3 runs 15 residues.

This chain's CDR3 is CASSLGGSANQPQHF. CDR3 in DNA: TGTGCCAGCAGTCTTGGGGGGTCAGCCAATCAGCCCCAGCATTTT. The chain links TRBV6-5 to TRBJ1-5; tentatively, D is TRBD1 (5 bases). This CDR3 spans 15 amino acids. The V and J ends lost 5 bases and 3 bases respectively, with 14 bases between them. CDR1 is MNHEY, CDR2 SVGAGI, per germline.

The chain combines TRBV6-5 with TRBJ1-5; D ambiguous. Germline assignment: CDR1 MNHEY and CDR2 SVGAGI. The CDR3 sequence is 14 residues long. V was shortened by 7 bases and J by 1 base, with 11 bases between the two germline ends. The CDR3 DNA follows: TGTGCCAGCATAGAAGTAGGGAGCAATCAGCCCCAGCATTTT. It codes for CASIEVGSNQPQHF.

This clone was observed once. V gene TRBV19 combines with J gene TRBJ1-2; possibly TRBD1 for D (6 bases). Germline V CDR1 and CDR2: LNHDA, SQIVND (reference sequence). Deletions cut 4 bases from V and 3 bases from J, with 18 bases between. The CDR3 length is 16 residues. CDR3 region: CASSTDYPGEDYGYTF. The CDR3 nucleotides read TGTGCCAGTAGTACCGATTACCCAGGGGAGGACTATGGCTACACCTTC.

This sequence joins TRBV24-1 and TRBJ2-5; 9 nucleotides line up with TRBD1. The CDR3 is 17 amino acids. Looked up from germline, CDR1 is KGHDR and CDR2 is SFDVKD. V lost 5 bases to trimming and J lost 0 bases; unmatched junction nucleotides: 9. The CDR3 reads CATSAPSGTGNQETQYF. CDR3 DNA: TGTGCCACCAGTGCCCCTTCCGGGACAGGGAACCAAGAGACCCAGTACTTC.

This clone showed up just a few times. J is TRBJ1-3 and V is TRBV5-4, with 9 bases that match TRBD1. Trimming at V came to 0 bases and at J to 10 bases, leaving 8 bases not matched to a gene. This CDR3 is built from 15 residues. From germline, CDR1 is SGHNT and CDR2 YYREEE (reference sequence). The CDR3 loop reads CASSLAGTGWNTIYF. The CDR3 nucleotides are TGTGCCAGCAGCTTGGCCGGGACAGGGTGGAATACCATATATTTT.